A selection of T cell receptor beta chains follows, all from one sample in a study of early stage breast cancer tumors. Profiled with immunoSEQ multiplex PCR; TCRdb holds only in-frame clones, not every one. The sample has about 11,000 clones, around 72% seen once. What was sequenced was breast tumor tissue. These receptors were taken from a person aged 35-50 years with breast cancer. CDR3s include the opening cysteine and the closing phenylalanine or tryptophan. D genes are given only for firm matches. Expanded clones get a size class; other rows say once, few or many, or leave the size out.

D gene	clone size	J gene	V gene	CDR3 DNA	CDR3 protein
NA	NA	TRBJ1-4	TRBV30	TGTGCCTGGAGTGGGCGCGGCGCTACTAATGAAAAACTGTTTTTT	CAWSGRGATNEKLFF
TRBD1	NA	TRBJ1-4	TRBV7-6	TGTGCCAGCAGCCCGGGACAGGTTAGGGAAAAACTGTTTTTT	CASSPGQVREKLFF
TRBD1	NA	TRBJ2-1	TRBV7-8	TGTGCCAGCAGCTACGGGACAGCATCCAACAATGAGCAGTTCTTC	CASSYGTASNNEQFF
TRBD1	NA	TRBJ2-5	TRBV11-2	TGTGCCAGCAGCCTGGGACAGGGGGAGACCCAGTACTTC	CASSLGQGETQYF
NA	once	TRBJ2-5	TRBV4-1	TGCGCCAGCAGCCAAGATCCAGGAGTGGGGGGAGAGACCCAGTACTTC	CASSQDPGVGGETQYF
TRBD2	NA	TRBJ2-1	TRBV6-5	TGTGCCAGCAGTTCCCGGGGACTAGACCCCAATGAGCAGTTCTTC	CASSSRGLDPNEQFF
NA	NA	TRBJ2-7	TRBV4-1	TGCGCCAGCAGCCAAGATCTGGGGGCCCTCAGCCAAATCTACGAGCAGTACTTC	CASSQDLGALSQIYEQYF
NA	NA	TRBJ2-1	TRBV5-4	TGTGCCAGCAGCTCCGGGGTGGTTTACAATGAGCAGTTCTTC	CASSSGVVYNEQFF
NA	NA	TRBJ2-1	TRBV6-6	TGTGCCAGCAGTTACTCGGTTGTAGGCCAACCTGAGCAGTTCTTC	CASSYSVVGQPEQFF
TRBD2	NA	TRBJ2-2	TRBV7-9	TGTGCCAGCAGCCCGGGACTAGCGGGAGTCTCAACCGGGGAGCTGTTTTTT	CASSPGLAGVSTGELFF
NA	NA	TRBJ2-7	TRBV9	TGTGCCAGCAGCTCTGACTACTACGAGCAGTACTTC	CASSSDYYEQYF
TRBD1	NA	TRBJ1-5	TRBV30	TGTGCCTGGAGTACAGGGGACCGATATAGCAATCAGCCCCAGCATTTT	CAWSTGDRYSNQPQHF
NA	NA	TRBJ2-3	TRBV5-1	TGCGCCAGCAGCTCGGCCGATCGCACAGATACGCAGTATTTT	CASSSADRTDTQYF
NA	NA	TRBJ2-5	TRBV7-3	TGTGCCAGCAGCTTAACGGGGGCCCAAGAGACCCAGTACTTC	CASSLTGAQETQYF
NA	NA	TRBJ2-1	TRBV7-9	TGTGCCAGCAGCTTAGGCATGAGCTCCTACAATGAGCAGTTCTTC	CASSLGMSSYNEQFF